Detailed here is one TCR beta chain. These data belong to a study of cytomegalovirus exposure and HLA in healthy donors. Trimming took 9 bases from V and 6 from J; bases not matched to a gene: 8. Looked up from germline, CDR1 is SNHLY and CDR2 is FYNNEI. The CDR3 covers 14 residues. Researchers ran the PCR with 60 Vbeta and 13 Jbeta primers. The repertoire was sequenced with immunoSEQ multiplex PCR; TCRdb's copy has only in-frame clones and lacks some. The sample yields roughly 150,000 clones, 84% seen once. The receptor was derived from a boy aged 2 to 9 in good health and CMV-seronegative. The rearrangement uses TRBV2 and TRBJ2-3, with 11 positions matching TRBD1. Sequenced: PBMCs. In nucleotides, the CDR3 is TGTGCCAGTACTAAGGACAGGGGGCGGGATACGCAGTATTTT. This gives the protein CASTKDRGRDTQYF.